One sample yielded the 32 T cell receptor beta chains listed below, sequenced in a study of vaccination and CD4 T cells after COVID-19. For these TCRs, the target antigens are not known. The Oncomine TCR Beta short-read assay was applied to DNA of cultured CD4+ T cells. TCRdb analysed the PCR reads with MiXCR anew, one entry per CDR3 protein. The profile shows around 20,000 distinct CDR3 sequences, roughly 55% of them singletons. Treatment reported: approximately 9-day PBMC culture with coronavirus spike peptide pools or control peptides (ViraFEST assay). Sequencing was performed on CD4+ T cells from blood, cultured in vitro, taken after SARS-CoV-2 vaccination. The receptors here all came from a human donor who had recovered from COVID-19.

The chain links TRBV19 to TRBJ1-2; TRBD1 matches 7 bases. The germline CDR1 and CDR2 sequences are LNHDA and SQIVND (reference sequence). J gave up 4 bases and V 2 bases, and 7 bases lay outside the gene matches. The CDR3 is 15 amino acids. CDR3 sequence reads: CASSIPLRGPYGYTF. The CDR3 DNA reads TGTGCCAGTAGTATACCCCTAAGGGGGCCCTATGGCTACACCTTC.

This chain links TRBV11-3 with TRBJ1-2; D unclear. The V and J ends lost 3 bases and 2 bases respectively, with 7 bases between them. Germline V lookup: CDR1 SGHNT, CDR2 YENEEA. CDR3 length: 13 residues. CDR3 nucleotides: TGTGCCAGCAGCTTCGGCGGGAACTATGGCTACACCTTC. It translates to CASSFGGNYGYTF.

The chain employs TRBV20-1 and TRBJ1-2; possible D gene TRBD1, 5 bases. The CDR3 contains 16 residues. Trimming removed 0 bases at V and 0 bases at J, with 14 bases between. Germline values: CDR1 DFQATT, CDR2 SNEGSKA (reference sequence). CDR3 sequence: CSARDSSGYTNYGYTF. In nucleotides, the CDR3 is TGCAGTGCTAGAGATAGTTCAGGGTATACTAACTATGGCTACACCTTC.

J is TRBJ2-3 and V is TRBV7-6; 10 bases fit TRBD2. From germline, CDR1 is SGHVS and CDR2 FNYEAQ. V shed 4 bases, J shed 6 bases, and the junction held 7 bases outside the gene matches. The CDR3 has 15 amino acids. The CDR3 sequence is CASSYSGGLADTQYF. In nucleotides, the CDR3 is TGTGCCAGCAGCTATAGCGGGGGGCTTGCCGATACGCAGTATTTT.

J is TRBJ2-5 and V is TRBV20-1; TRBD2 is a possible D gene (5 bases). The CDR3 extends over 14 amino acids. Germline V gives CDR1 DFQATT, CDR2 SNEGSKA (reference sequence). Deletions cut 5 bases from V and 0 bases from J, with 13 bases between. In DNA form, the CDR3 reads TGCAGTGCTTCACTAGGGCAGTACCAAGAGACCCAGTACTTC. Translation gives CSASLGQYQETQYF.

The rearrangement joins TRBV7-2 to TRBJ1-6; no definite D call. CDR1 is SGHTA and CDR2 is FQGNSA in the germline V gene. Between the trimmed V and J ends, which lost 4 bases and 11 bases, there was a span of 9 bases. This CDR3 is 12 amino acids long. CDR3 DNA: TGTGCCAGCAGCTCCGGGTGGGCACCCCTCCACTTT. This codes for CASSSGWAPLHF.

The rearrangement uses TRBV25-1 and TRBJ2-5, with a weak D call TRBD2 (6 bases). Trimming pared 8 bases from V and 5 bases from J, leaving 27 bases between. This CDR3 is 17 amino acids long. Germline V gene sequence: CDR1 MGHDK, CDR2 SYGVNS. The CDR3 bases are TGTGCCAGCGGCGAATCCGCTAGCGAGACCCGGGTGGAGACCCAGTACTTC. It is translated as CASGESASETRVETQYF.

This clonotype was counted between two and nine times. The CDR3 DNA reads TGTGCCAGCAGCCGGAGAGTCAATCAGCCCCAGCATTTT. Translated, it gives CASSRRVNQPQHF. The chain employs TRBV12-3 or TRBV12-4 and TRBJ1-5, with D hard to call. V shed 6 bases and J shed 3 bases, with 9 bases lying between them. This CDR3 spans 13 amino acids.

The chain links TRBV24-1 to TRBJ2-2; 8 nucleotides match TRBD2. The CDR3 length is 16 residues. Germline V gives CDR1 KGHDR, CDR2 SFDVKD. V shed 3 bases and J 5 bases; nucleotides not matched to a gene: 7. CDR3 in DNA: TGTGCCACCAGTGATCCCAGCGGGAGTCGAACCGGGGAGCTGTTTTTT. It yields the protein CATSDPSGSRTGELFF.

The chain uses TRBV6-2 or TRBV6-3 and TRBJ1-1; D gene ambiguous. The germline V gene has CDR1 MNHEY and CDR2 SVGEGT. The CDR3 is 14 residues long. Trimming removed 4 bases at V and 3 bases at J, with 12 bases between. CDR3 in DNA: TGTGCCAGCAGTTCGCCGGGAGGGTACACTGAAGCTTTCTTT. This gives the protein CASSSPGGYTEAFF.

The chain employs TRBV20-1 and TRBJ2-7, with unresolved D. The CDR3 length is 11 residues. V was clipped by 5 bases and J by 3 bases, with 8 bases between them. Germline CDR1 DFQATT, CDR2 SNEGSKA (reference sequence). CDR3 sequence (DNA): TGCAGTGCTGGCGGAGACTACGAGCAGTACTTC. Translation: CSAGGDYEQYF.

The rearrangement joins TRBV5-5 to TRBJ1-5, with D maybe TRBD1 (5 bases). The CDR3 runs to 17 residues. Germline loops: CDR1 SGHKS, CDR2 YYEKEE (reference sequence). V dropped 0 bases and J dropped 4 bases, with 17 bases sitting between them. The CDR3 reads CASSLVFRDGINQPQHF. The CDR3 DNA is TGTGCCAGCAGCTTGGTATTCCGGGACGGAATAAATCAGCCCCAGCATTTT.

The V and J genes are TRBV29-1 and TRBJ2-3; no clear D. CDR3 size: 12 residues. The germline V gene has CDR1 SQVTM and CDR2 ANQGSEA. V was shortened by 1 base and J by 3 bases, with 5 bases between the two germline ends. This CDR3 reads CSVEVQTDTQYF. The CDR3 nucleotides are TGCAGCGTTGAAGTACAAACAGATACGCAGTATTTT.

This clonotype has just a few counts. V usage is TRBV30 and J usage is TRBJ1-1, with D unclear. Germline lookup yields CDR1 GTSNPN and CDR2 SVGIG (reference sequence). The CDR3 consists of 12 residues. The V gene lost 3 bases and the J gene lost 6 bases, with 11 bases spanning the gap. CDR3 residues: CAWRNVVAEAFF. The DNA of the CDR3 is TGTGCCTGGAGAAATGTCGTAGCTGAAGCTTTCTTT. Supplemented by reference TRBV30 and TRBJ1-1, the full variable domain reads SQTIHQWPATLVQPVGSPLSLECTVEGTSNPNLYWYRQAAGRGLQLLFYSVGIGQISSEVPQNLSASRPQDRQFILSSKKLLLSDSGFYLCAWRNVVAEAFFGQGTRLTVV.

The rearrangement links TRBV7-3 to TRBJ2-5; 8 bases line up with TRBD2. CDR3 length: 15 residues. V shed 1 base, J shed 4 bases, and the junction held 5 bases outside the gene matches. Germline V gene lookup returns CDR1 SGHTA and CDR2 FQGTGA. CDR3 bases: TGTGCCAGCAGCTTAATGGGTCTAGCGGGAGAGACCCAGTACTTC. This sequence encodes CASSLMGLAGETQYF.

This rearrangement joins TRBV20-1 to TRBJ1-6; D call uncertain. Germline loops: CDR1 DFQATT, CDR2 SNEGSKA (reference sequence). This CDR3 comprises 16 residues. V was cut by 0 bases and J by 5 bases, with 14 bases left in between. This CDR3 is CSARDLSGSDNSPLHF. The CDR3, as DNA: TGCAGTGCTAGAGATCTCTCTGGGAGTGATAATTCACCCCTCCACTTT.

This chain links TRBV19 with TRBJ1-5; D is unresolved. This CDR3 region has 13 residues. CDR1 LNHDA and CDR2 SQIVND come from the germline V gene (reference sequence). Trimming cost V 1 base and J 4 bases, with 5 bases left between them. The CDR3 nucleotides read TGTGCCAGTAGTATAGTTTGGAATCAGCCCCAGCATTTT. It is translated as CASSIVWNQPQHF.

The gene calls are TRBV12-3 or TRBV12-4 and TRBJ1-5; TRBD1 matches 7 bases. With 2 bases clipped from V and 4 bases from J, the junction kept 2 bases outside the gene matches. The CDR3 totals 14 residues. The CDR3 nucleotides read TGTGCCAGCAGTTTACAGGGGGGGAATCAGCCCCAGCATTTT. This gives the protein CASSLQGGNQPQHF.

The rearrangement joins TRBV2 to TRBJ1-5; 8 bases fit TRBD1. Germline CDR1 reads SNHLY; CDR2 reads FYNNEI. Germline trimming cut 3 bases from V and 7 bases from J; bases unmatched to any gene: 5. The CDR3 contains 14 residues. The CDR3 DNA follows: TGTGCCAGCAGTGAGGACAGGGAGGGGCAGCCCCAGCATTTT. It codes for CASSEDREGQPQHF.

A single count supports this clonotype. The J gene is TRBJ1-2, the V gene TRBV2; TRBD1 matches 7 bases. Unmatched junction bases numbered 6, after V lost 6 bases and J lost 5 bases. Germline CDR1 and CDR2: SNHLY and FYNNEI. The length of the CDR3 is 13 residues. The CDR3 region is CASREDRIYGYTF. The DNA of the CDR3 is TGTGCCAGCAGGGAGGACAGGATTTATGGCTACACCTTC.

V and J are TRBV20-1 and TRBJ1-1, with TRBD1 matching 9 bases. Germline CDR1 DFQATT, CDR2 SNEGSKA (reference sequence). The trim removed 6 bases at V and 0 bases at J, leaving 5 bases unmatched. The CDR3 extends over 14 amino acids. CDR3 sequence reads: CSATGTGLNTEAFF. The CDR3 DNA reads as TGCAGTGCCACGGGGACAGGGCTGAACACTGAAGCTTTCTTT.

In this sample, this clonotype turned up a few times. The V gene is TRBV20-1, the J gene TRBJ1-1; 7 positions match TRBD1. CDR1 is DFQATT, CDR2 SNEGSKA, per germline (reference sequence). V lost 2 bases, J lost 0 bases, and 12 bases stayed unmatched. The CDR3 consists of 17 residues. The CDR3 sequence is CSARNRLQGTMNTEAFF. DNA for the CDR3: TGCAGTGCTAGAAACCGACTACAGGGGACCATGAACACTGAAGCTTTCTTT.

This chain links TRBV13 with TRBJ2-7, with 8 bases aligning to TRBD2. The germline CDR1 and CDR2 sequences are PRHDT and FYEKMQ (reference sequence). Unmatched junction bases numbered 9, after V lost 2 bases and J lost 6 bases. This CDR3 is built from 15 residues. The CDR3 DNA sequence: TGTGCCAGCAGCTTAAGTGGGTACAGCGGGGGCGAGCAGTACTTC. This translates into CASSLSGYSGGEQYF.

The gene calls are TRBV6-5 and TRBJ2-7; TRBD2 aligns across 12 bases. Germline CDR1 and CDR2: MNHEY and SVGAGI. With 4 bases clipped from V and 7 bases from J, the junction kept 8 bases outside the gene matches. This CDR3 region has 15 residues. In nucleotides, the CDR3 is TGTGCCAGCAGTTCTCGACTAGCGGGAGTCGAGGAGCAGTACTTC. Protein product: CASSSRLAGVEEQYF.

This clonotype was seen more than once but under ten times. The rearrangement links TRBV11-1 to TRBJ1-1, with 7 bases aligning to TRBD1. Germline lookup yields CDR1 SGHAT and CDR2 FQDESV (reference sequence). CDR3 size: 14 residues. The J segment lost 7 bases and the V segment lost 2 bases, leaving 7 bases of the junction unmatched. CDR3 region: CASSLTRQGREAFF. In DNA form, the CDR3 reads TGTGCCAGCAGCTTAACAAGACAGGGTCGTGAAGCTTTCTTT.

CDR3 bases: TGCGCCAGCAGCCAAGAAAGGTCCTCCTACGGAAACACCATATATTTT. It codes for CASSQERSSYGNTIYF. The rearrangement links TRBV4-1 to TRBJ1-3, with D uncertain. The germline CDR1 and CDR2 sequences are MGHRA and YSYEKL. The CDR3 is made up of 16 amino acids. V lost 0 bases and J lost 4, with 13 bases in between.

The chain has TRBV2 and TRBJ1-5, with D possibly being TRBD1 (6 bases). Germline V gives CDR1 SNHLY, CDR2 FYNNEI. The CDR3 is made up of 13 amino acids. Trimming removed 11 bases at V and 7 bases at J, with 18 bases between. DNA for the CDR3: TGTGCCGGAAAAACAGGGTTGAGCCAGCCCCAGCATTTT. Its translation is CAGKTGLSQPQHF.

V and J are TRBV6-1 and TRBJ1-2, with D unresolved. Per the germline V gene, CDR1 is MNHNS and CDR2 is SASEGT. The CDR3 contains 13 residues. The V end lost 5 bases, the J end lost 4 bases, and 11 bases lay between the germline ends. The CDR3 sequence is CASSPSNLYGYTF. The CDR3 DNA sequence: TGTGCCAGCAGTCCCTCTAACCTCTATGGCTACACCTTC.

This clonotype was seen a few times. The chain joins TRBV6-5 to TRBJ1-2, with D perhaps matching TRBD1 (6 bases). The V gene's germline CDR1 is MNHEY and CDR2 SVGAGI. V dropped 2 bases and J dropped 2 bases, with 18 bases sitting between them. There are 17 residues in the CDR3. The CDR3 here is CASSYGGAQGSNYGYTF. DNA for the CDR3: TGTGCCAGCAGTTACGGAGGAGCACAGGGATCGAACTATGGCTACACCTTC.

The rearrangement uses TRBV7-9 and TRBJ1-2; TRBD1 is a possible D gene (6 bases). CDR3 length: 14 residues. The germline V gene encodes CDR1 SEHNR and CDR2 FQNEAQ (reference sequence). The germline V and J ends were trimmed by 1 base and 4 bases, with 10 bases remaining between them. CDR3 region: CASSLEQGVYGYTF. CDR3 in DNA: TGTGCCAGCAGCTTAGAACAGGGAGTCTATGGCTACACCTTC. Full variable domain (missing parts from reference TRBV7-9 and TRBJ1-2): DTGVSQNPRHKITKRGQNVTFRCDPISEHNRLYWYRQTLGQGPEFLTYFQNEAQLEKSRLLSDRFSAERPKGSFSTLEIQRTEQGDSAMYLCASSLEQGVYGYTFGSGTRLTVV.

The genes are TRBV27 and TRBJ1-6, with D tentatively TRBD1 (5 bases). The length of the CDR3 is 14 residues. The V gene's germline CDR1 is MNHEY and CDR2 SMNVEV (reference sequence). Trimming took 3 bases from V and 5 from J, leaving 8 bases between them. Here the CDR3 reads CASSFQGNNSPLHF. CDR3 coding DNA: TGTGCCAGCAGTTTTCAGGGAAATAATTCACCCCTCCACTTT.

The V and J genes are TRBV10-1 and TRBJ2-2, with TRBD1 identical over 10 bases. After removal of 6 bases from V and 5 bases from J, the junction contained 3 bases not matched to a gene. The CDR3 is made up of 14 amino acids. Germline V gives CDR1 WNHNN, CDR2 SYGVQD (reference sequence). The CDR3 DNA follows: TGCGCCAGCAGAAGGGACAGGGGAACCGGGGAGCTGTTTTTT. Protein product: CASRRDRGTGELFF.